This T cell receptor beta chain appears in the sequencing data of a study of blood T cell repertoires in COVID-19. Study overall: Sources were T cells, B-cell-depleted T cells, or PBMCs; the material itself was cDNA or gDNA.

The CDR3 loop spans 16 amino acids. V lost 6 bases to trimming and J lost 5 bases, with 20 bases between them. CDR1 and CDR2 (germline): LNHDA, SQIVND (reference sequence). Those enrolled, adults aged roughly 18 to 89 years, came from roughly 22 US areas. Membership in each cohort depended on participant-reported clinical history. Two negative PCRs, clearance, or symptom resolution characterized the recovered Cohort 3 donors. TCRdb keeps only in-frame clones here, not all; method: immunoSEQ multiplex PCR. The sample has about 380,000 clones; about 89% are singletons. This sequence joins TRBV19 and TRBJ1-5, with a weak D call TRBD1 (5 bases). This TCR was recovered from a man aged 30 to 45 who had recovered from COVID-19. Sequencing used PBMCs or T cells enriched from blood (not recorded which). CDR3 amino acids: CASRYAPRGLDQPQHF. CDR3 nucleotide sequence: TGTGCCAGTAGATATGCCCCACGGGGGTTGGATCAGCCCCAGCATTTT.